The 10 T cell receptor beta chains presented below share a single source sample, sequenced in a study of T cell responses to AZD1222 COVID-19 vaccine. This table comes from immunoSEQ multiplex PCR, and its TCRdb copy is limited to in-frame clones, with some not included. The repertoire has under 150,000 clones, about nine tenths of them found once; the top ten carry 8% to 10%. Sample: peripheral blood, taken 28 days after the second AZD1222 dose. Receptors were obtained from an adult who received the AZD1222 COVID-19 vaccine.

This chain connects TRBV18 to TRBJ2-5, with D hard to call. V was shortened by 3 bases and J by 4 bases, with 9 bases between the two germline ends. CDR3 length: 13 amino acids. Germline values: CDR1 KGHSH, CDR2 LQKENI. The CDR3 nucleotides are TGTGCCAGCTCACCCGTCCCAGGAGAGACCCAGTACTTC. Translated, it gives CASSPVPGETQYF.

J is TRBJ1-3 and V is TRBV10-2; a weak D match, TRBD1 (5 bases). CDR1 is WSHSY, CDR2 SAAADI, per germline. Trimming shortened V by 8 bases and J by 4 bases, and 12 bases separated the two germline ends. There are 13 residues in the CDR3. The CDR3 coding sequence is TGCGCCAGCGGGTGGGACTCCGGAAACACCATATATTTT. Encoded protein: CASGWDSGNTIYF.

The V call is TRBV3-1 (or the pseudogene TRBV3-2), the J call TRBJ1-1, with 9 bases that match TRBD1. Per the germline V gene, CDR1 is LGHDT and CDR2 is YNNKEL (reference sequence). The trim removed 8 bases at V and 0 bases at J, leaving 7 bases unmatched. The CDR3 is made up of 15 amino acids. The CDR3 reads CASQQGALMNTEAFF. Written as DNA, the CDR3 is TGTGCCAGCCAACAGGGGGCCCTAATGAACACTGAAGCTTTCTTT.

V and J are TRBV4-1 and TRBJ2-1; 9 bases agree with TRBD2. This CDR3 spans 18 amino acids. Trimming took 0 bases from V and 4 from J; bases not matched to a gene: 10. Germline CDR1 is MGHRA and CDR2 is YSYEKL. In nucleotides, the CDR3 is TGCGCCAGCAGCCAAGAAGGAGATAGCGGGAGAGGGTACAATGAGCAGTTCTTC. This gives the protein CASSQEGDSGRGYNEQFF.

The CDR3 spells CASSQVDANYGYTF. DNA of the CDR3: TGCGCCAGCAGCCAAGTAGACGCTAACTATGGCTACACCTTC. The gene calls are TRBV4-1 and TRBJ1-2; D not resolved. There are 14 residues in the CDR3. V lost 1 base and J lost 0, with 6 bases in between. Germline CDR1 reads MGHRA; CDR2 reads YSYEKL.

The CDR3 DNA sequence: TGTGCCAGCAGGGTAAGGGACTTATCCACCGGGGAGCTGTTTTTT. It encodes CASRVRDLSTGELFF. The chain employs TRBV25-1 and TRBJ2-2, with D perhaps matching TRBD2 (6 bases). In germline, CDR1 is MGHDK, CDR2 SYGVNS. Trimming removed 6 bases from V and 4 bases from J, with 15 bases in between. This CDR3 contains 15 residues. Supplemented by reference TRBV25-1 and TRBJ2-2, the full variable domain reads EADIYQTPRYLVIGTGKKITLECSQTMGHDKMYWYQQDPGMELHLIHYSYGVNSTEKGDLSSESTVSRIRTEHFPLTLESARPSHTSQYLCASRVRDLSTGELFFGEGSRLTVL.

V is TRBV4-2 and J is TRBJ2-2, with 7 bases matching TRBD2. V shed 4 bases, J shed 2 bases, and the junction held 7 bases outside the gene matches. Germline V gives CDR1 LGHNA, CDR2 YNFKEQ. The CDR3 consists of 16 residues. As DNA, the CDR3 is TGTGCCAGCAGCCCCCCAGAGCGGGGAAACACCGGGGAGCTGTTTTTT. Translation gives CASSPPERGNTGELFF.

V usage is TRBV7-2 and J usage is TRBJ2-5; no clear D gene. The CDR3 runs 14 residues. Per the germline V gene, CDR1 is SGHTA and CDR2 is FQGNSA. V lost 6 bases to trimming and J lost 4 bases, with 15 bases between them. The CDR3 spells CASSPSWGSETQYF. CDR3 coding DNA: TGTGCCAGCAGTCCTAGTTGGGGTTCAGAGACCCAGTACTTC.

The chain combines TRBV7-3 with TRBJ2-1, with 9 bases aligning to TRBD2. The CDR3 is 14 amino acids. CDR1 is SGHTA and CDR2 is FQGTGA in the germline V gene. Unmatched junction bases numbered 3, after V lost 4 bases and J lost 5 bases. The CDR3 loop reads CASSSTSGDNEQFF. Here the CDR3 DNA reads TGTGCCAGCAGCTCGACTAGCGGCGACAATGAGCAGTTCTTC.

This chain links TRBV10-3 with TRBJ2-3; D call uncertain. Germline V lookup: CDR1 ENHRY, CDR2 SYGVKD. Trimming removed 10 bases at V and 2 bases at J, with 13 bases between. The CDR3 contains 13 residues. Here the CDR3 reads CATHPQITDTQYF. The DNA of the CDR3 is TGTGCCACCCACCCCCAGATCACAGATACGCAGTATTTT.